The 7 T cell receptor beta chains presented below share a single source sample, sequenced in a study of cytomegalovirus exposure and HLA in healthy donors. PCR amplification relied on 60 Vbeta primers (plus 13 Jbeta primers). The table came from immunoSEQ multiplex PCR; TCRdb's copy has only in-frame clones and leaves some out. The sample records roughly 200,000 clones, around 80% being singletons. Specimen: PBMCs. Receptors originate from a man aged 35 to 55 in good health and CMV-seronegative.

This clone was seen just once. The V and J genes are TRBV2 and TRBJ2-7, with D possibly matching TRBD2 (6 bases). Trimming took 6 bases from V and 9 from J, leaving 24 bases between them. Germline V lookup: CDR1 SNHLY, CDR2 FYNNEI. The length of the CDR3 is 15 residues. CDR3 in amino acids: CASSPGGSRGMGQYF. DNA of the CDR3: TGTGCCAGCAGCCCTGGGGGGTCTAGAGGGATGGGGCAGTACTTC.

The chain is built from TRBV5-5 and TRBJ2-7; D gene uncertain. Germline assignment: CDR1 SGHKS and CDR2 YYEKEE (reference sequence). The length of the CDR3 is 14 residues. V was trimmed by 2 bases and J by 0 bases, leaving 9 bases between them. DNA for the CDR3: TGTGCCAGCAGCTTACGACGGGTCTCCTACGAGCAGTACTTC. Translation gives CASSLRRVSYEQYF. The full variable domain, rest sourced from reference TRBV5-5 and TRBJ2-7, is DAGVTQSPTHLIKTRGQQVTLRCSPISGHKSVSWYQQVLGQGPQFIFQYYEKEERGRGNFPDRFSARQFPNYSSELNVNALLLGDSALYLCASSLRRVSYEQYFGPGTRLTVT.

The rearrangement uses TRBV11-2 and TRBJ2-2; D remains ambiguous. Trimming pared 9 bases from V and 6 bases from J, leaving 8 bases between. Per germline, CDR1 SGHAT and CDR2 FQNNGV. The CDR3 length is 11 residues. The CDR3 region is CASAVAGELFF. The CDR3 nucleotides read TGTGCCAGTGCGGTGGCCGGGGAGCTGTTTTTT.

The chain has TRBV7-2 and TRBJ1-1, with a possible D match to TRBD1 (6 bases). This CDR3 has 15 residues. Per the germline V gene, CDR1 is SGHTA and CDR2 is FQGNSA. The germline V and J ends were trimmed by 7 bases and 2 bases, with 17 bases remaining between them. CDR3 sequence (DNA): TGTGCCAGCACCCGAGGGAGGGGGGCTAACACTGAAGCTTTCTTT. Encoded protein: CASTRGRGANTEAFF.

The V gene is TRBV6-1, the J gene TRBJ1-5; D unclear. Trimming shortened V by 7 bases and J by 3 bases, and 13 bases separated the two germline ends. The germline CDR1 and CDR2 sequences are MNHNS and SASEGT. CDR3 length: 14 amino acids. CDR3 in amino acids: CASTEAGVNQPQHF. The CDR3 DNA follows: TGTGCCAGCACCGAGGCCGGGGTCAATCAGCCCCAGCATTTT.

In its sample, this clone was seen once. J is TRBJ2-3 and V is TRBV4-1; 8 positions agree with TRBD2. CDR3 length: 21 residues. CDR1 and CDR2 (germline): MGHRA, YSYEKL. V lost 4 bases, J lost 1 base, and 22 bases stayed unmatched. The CDR3 is CASSPNPFLGGGRAGTDTQYF. CDR3 in DNA: TGCGCCAGCAGCCCCAACCCCTTTCTCGGGGGGGGCAGGGCGGGCACAGATACGCAGTATTTT.

The chain recombines TRBV7-9 with TRBJ2-5; 10 nucleotides align to TRBD2. Germline CDR1 SEHNR, CDR2 FQNEAQ (reference sequence). V shed 5 bases and J 5 bases; nucleotides not matched to a gene: 17. This CDR3 contains 18 residues. CDR3 residues: CASSPRTSGSHRGETQYF. The CDR3 bases are TGTGCCAGCAGCCCAAGGACTAGCGGATCCCATCGGGGGGAGACCCAGTACTTC. The whole variable domain, remainder taken from reference TRBV7-9 and TRBJ2-5, is DTGVSQNPRHKITKRGQNVTFRCDPISEHNRLYWYRQTLGQGPEFLTYFQNEAQLEKSRLLSDRFSAERPKGSFSTLEIQRTEQGDSAMYLCASSPRTSGSHRGETQYFGPGTRLLVL.